The clone carrying this TCR beta chain showed up just once. Its antigen is currently unknown. Clones were sequenced by immunoSEQ multiplex PCR, and TCRdb holds only the in-frame ones, with some missing. This table holds about 190,000 clones, roughly 90% found once. This record comes from a study of T cell responses to AZD1222 COVID-19 vaccine. The CDR3 has 16 residues. J lost 4 bases, V lost 4 bases, and 11 bases had no gene match. Germline V gene sequence: CDR1 MNHEY, CDR2 SVGAGI. Study-wide points: Donors skewed white British and female; clonal diversity was possibly underestimated. The number of AZD1222 recipients seropositive at baseline was only five to seven.

The chain carries TRBV6-5 and TRBJ1-2; 8 bases agree with TRBD1. This TCR came from an adult in good health. The input for sequencing was peripheral blood, taken on day 0 of AZD1222 vaccination. CDR3 loop: CASSSGQGGVFYGYTF. CDR3 nucleotide sequence: TGTGCCAGCAGTTCCGGACAGGGAGGCGTTTTCTATGGCTACACCTTC.